The 30 T cell receptor beta chains listed next were all sequenced from one sample in a study of T cell responses to AZD1222 COVID-19 vaccine. TCRdb keeps only in-frame clones here, not all; method: immunoSEQ multiplex PCR. In the table there are 100,000 or so clones, just over 85% of which are singletons. The input for sequencing was peripheral blood, taken 28 days after the second AZD1222 dose. Receptors originate from an adult who received the AZD1222 COVID-19 vaccine.

The J gene is TRBJ1-2, the V gene TRBV5-1, with D possibly TRBD1 on 6 matching bases. The germline CDR1 and CDR2 sequences are SGHRS and YFSETQ. The CDR3 spans 14 residues. V shed 7 bases and J shed 4 bases, with 17 bases lying between them. The CDR3 region has the DNA TGCGCCAGCCGTCCCGGGGGCGAAGGCTATGGCTACACCTTC. Translation gives CASRPGGEGYGYTF. The full variable domain, rest sourced from reference TRBV5-1 and TRBJ1-2, is KAGVTQTPRYLIKTRGQQVTLSCSPISGHRSVSWYQQTPGQGLQFLFEYFSETQRNKGNFPGRFSGRQFSNSRSEMNVSTLELGDSALYLCASRPGGEGYGYTFGSGTRLTVV.

The chain carries TRBV30 and TRBJ1-1, with a tentative D call TRBD1 (6 bases). Germline CDR1 GTSNPN, CDR2 SVGIG (reference sequence). The V and J ends lost 1 base and 0 bases respectively, with 9 bases between them. The CDR3 runs to 14 residues. The CDR3 sequence: CAWSGGQLNTEAFF. The CDR3 DNA reads as TGTGCCTGGAGTGGAGGACAGCTGAACACTGAAGCTTTCTTT.

This sequence joins TRBV6-2 or TRBV6-3 and TRBJ1-2, with a weak D call TRBD1 (6 bases). V was cut by 4 bases and J by 3 bases, with 21 bases left in between. The CDR3 has 17 residues. Germline loops: CDR1 MNHEY, CDR2 SVGEGT. The CDR3 here is CASSLPEGTSGYYGYTF. CDR3 nucleotides: TGTGCCAGCAGTTTACCGGAAGGGACATCAGGGTACTATGGCTACACCTTC.

The chain recombines TRBV6-5 with TRBJ2-1; 13 nucleotides align to TRBD2. Losses at the gene ends were 5 bases for V and 8 bases for J; bases not matched to a gene: 3. Germline-derived CDR1 and CDR2 are MNHEY and SVGAGI. This CDR3 is built from 14 residues. CDR3 sequence reads: CASSRTSGSYEQFF. Here the CDR3 DNA reads TGTGCCAGCAGTCGGACTAGCGGGAGTTATGAGCAGTTCTTC.

J is TRBJ1-2 and V is TRBV7-9, with TRBD1 matching 12 bases. The CDR3 has 17 amino acids. V was clipped by 1 base and J by 5 bases; unmatched bases: 8. Germline V CDR1 and CDR2: SEHNR, FQNEAQ (reference sequence). In DNA form, the CDR3 reads TGTGCCAGCAGCTTAGAAGGGACAGGGGGCTCTTCGTATGGCTACACCTTC. It is translated as CASSLEGTGGSSYGYTF.

The rearrangement joins TRBV28 to TRBJ1-2, with 7 bases aligning to TRBD1. Trimming removed 10 bases from V and 0 bases from J; junction bases left unmatched: 5. This CDR3 region has 13 residues. The germline V gene has CDR1 MDHEN and CDR2 SYDVKM. CDR3 residues: CATQTGTNYGYTF. The DNA for the CDR3 is TGTGCCACCCAGACAGGGACTAACTATGGCTACACCTTC.

The chain carries TRBV27 and TRBJ2-1; 8 nucleotides agree with TRBD2. Germline lookup yields CDR1 MNHEY and CDR2 SMNVEV (reference sequence). The CDR3 is made up of 17 amino acids. The junction had 12 bases not matched to a gene; V was cut back by 3 bases and J by 5 bases. The CDR3 reads CASSLGALAGVHNEQFF. The CDR3 DNA sequence: TGTGCCAGCAGTTTGGGGGCCCTAGCGGGCGTCCACAATGAGCAGTTCTTC.

The rearrangement uses TRBV6-5 and TRBJ1-5, with TRBD1 matching 7 bases. The V segment lost 6 bases and the J segment 3 bases; nucleotides outside the gene matches: 8. This CDR3 spans 15 amino acids. The germline gives CDR1 MNHEY, CDR2 SVGAGI. The CDR3 DNA is TGTGCCAGCAGCGAGGGGGCGTTGGACAATCAGCCCCAGCATTTT. Translated: CASSEGALDNQPQHF.

The chain uses TRBV14 and TRBJ2-6, with D possibly TRBD2 on 6 matching bases. V was clipped by 3 bases and J by 4 bases, with 10 bases between them. CDR1 is SGHDN and CDR2 is FVKESK in the germline V gene. The CDR3 is 15 residues long. CDR3 region: CASSQGGPGANVLTF. CDR3 nucleotides: TGTGCCAGCAGCCAGGGAGGACCGGGGGCCAACGTCCTGACTTTC.

The chain couples TRBV5-1 to TRBJ2-3; D may be TRBD1 or TRBD2 (5 bases each). CDR3 length equals 15 residues. Germline V lookup: CDR1 SGHRS, CDR2 YFSETQ. V lost 5 bases, J lost 0 bases, and 13 bases lay in between. CDR3 sequence reads: CASRGVPRSTDTQYF. The CDR3, as DNA: TGCGCCAGCAGGGGGGTCCCGCGTAGCACAGATACGCAGTATTTT.

The chain has TRBV9 and TRBJ1-1; TRBD1 agrees at 11 bases. The ends lost 3 bases at V and 5 bases at J; junction bases unmatched: 3. CDR3 length equals 14 residues. The germline V gene has CDR1 SGDLS and CDR2 YYNGEE. Written as DNA, the CDR3 is TGTGCCAGCAGCGCAGGACAGGGGGCGACTGAAGCTTTCTTT. It specifies CASSAGQGATEAFF.

V usage is TRBV19 and J usage is TRBJ2-7; D might be TRBD1 (7 bases). The V and J ends lost 3 bases and 4 bases respectively, with 13 bases between them. Looked up from germline, CDR1 is LNHDA and CDR2 is SQIVND (reference sequence). This CDR3 is built from 14 residues. The CDR3 spells CASSMTAGGYEQYF. CDR3 DNA: TGTGCCAGTAGTATGACTGCAGGGGGGTACGAGCAGTACTTC.

The rearrangement joins TRBV7-9 to TRBJ2-5; 8 nucleotides match TRBD2. Trimming cost V 1 base and J 1 base; bases outside gene matches: 5. From germline, CDR1 is SEHNR and CDR2 FQNEAQ (reference sequence). The CDR3 is 16 amino acids. The CDR3 here is CASSLGPAGVQETQYF. CDR3 DNA: TGTGCCAGCAGCTTAGGGCCAGCGGGAGTCCAAGAGACCCAGTACTTC.

The gene calls are TRBV12-3 or TRBV12-4 and TRBJ2-7, with 8 bases fitting TRBD1. The CDR3 contains 12 residues. After removal of 6 bases from V and 7 bases from J, the junction contained 5 bases not matched to a gene. The CDR3 DNA reads as TGTGCCAGCAGGCAGGGGGCGGGTGAGCAGTACTTC. Translating gives CASRQGAGEQYF.

V is TRBV7-9 and J is TRBJ2-1, with D maybe TRBD2 (5 bases). Deletions cut 3 bases from V and 5 bases from J, with 17 bases between. The CDR3 runs 16 residues. Germline V gene data show CDR1 as SEHNR and CDR2 as FQNEAQ (reference sequence). This chain's CDR3 is CASSFTPSGLNNEQFF. The CDR3 bases are TGTGCCAGCAGCTTTACTCCGAGCGGTTTAAACAATGAGCAGTTCTTC.

The chain links TRBV10-3 to TRBJ1-1, with a weak D call TRBD1 (6 bases). CDR1 is ENHRY and CDR2 is SYGVKD in the germline V gene. V dropped 2 bases and J dropped 1 base, with 8 bases sitting between them. This CDR3 region has 14 residues. The CDR3, as DNA: TGTGCCATCAGTGAGGCGGACAGGAACACTGAAGCTTTCTTT. This translates into CAISEADRNTEAFF.

This clone appeared a few times. The V gene is TRBV28, the J gene TRBJ1-1, with a weak D call TRBD1 (6 bases). Trimming shortened V by 4 bases and J by 3 bases, and 12 bases separated the two germline ends. Germline V lookup: CDR1 MDHEN, CDR2 SYDVKM. This CDR3 is 14 amino acids long. CDR3 region: CASSSTGSDTEAFF. CDR3 nucleotide sequence: TGTGCCAGCAGTTCTACAGGGTCGGACACTGAAGCTTTCTTT.

The V gene is TRBV5-1, the J gene TRBJ2-3, with D possibly being TRBD1 or TRBD2 (5 bases each). The CDR3 loop spans 16 amino acids. Looked up from germline, CDR1 is SGHRS and CDR2 is YFSETQ. With 2 bases removed from V and 4 bases from J, the gap between germline ends came to 17 bases. The CDR3 protein is CASSLGASNLPDTQYF. The DNA of the CDR3 is TGCGCCAGCAGCTTAGGGGCTAGCAATTTACCAGATACGCAGTATTTT.

This clone was seen just once. J is TRBJ2-1 and V is TRBV7-2; D is undetermined. Between the trimmed V and J ends, which lost 3 bases and 2 bases, there was a span of 11 bases. The CDR3 extends over 15 amino acids. The germline gives CDR1 SGHTA, CDR2 FQGNSA. The CDR3 coding sequence is TGTGCCAGCAGCTTGAGTGTGGCTACCTACAATGAGCAGTTCTTC. This codes for CASSLSVATYNEQFF.

The chain recombines TRBV7-2 with TRBJ2-2; D is possibly TRBD1 (5 bases). CDR1 and CDR2 from the germline V gene are SGHTA and FQGNSA. V lost 5 bases to trimming and J lost 3 bases, with 13 bases between them. This CDR3 region has 15 residues. The CDR3 DNA reads TGTGCCAGCAGCCCAGGGTGGGCTTACACCGGGGAGCTGTTTTTT. This gives the protein CASSPGWAYTGELFF.

V usage is TRBV19 and J usage is TRBJ1-1; unclear D gene. The CDR3 spans 12 residues. V lost 8 bases and J 3 bases, leaving 10 bases between the germline ends. Looked up from germline, CDR1 is LNHDA and CDR2 is SQIVND (reference sequence). The CDR3 DNA sequence: TGTGCCAGTTGGAACGGGGACACTGAAGCTTTCTTT. Protein product: CASWNGDTEAFF.

The chain couples TRBV12-3 or TRBV12-4 to TRBJ1-2; 9 positions agree with TRBD1. Germline trimming cut 8 bases from V and 8 bases from J; bases unmatched to any gene: 9. The CDR3 spans 13 residues. As DNA, the CDR3 is TGTGCCAGCGTCGGACAGGGGCCTTGGGGCTACACCTTC. Translation: CASVGQGPWGYTF.

This chain joins TRBV28 and TRBJ2-7; 9 nucleotides line up with TRBD1. Per germline, CDR1 MDHEN and CDR2 SYDVKM. This CDR3 has 14 residues. The J segment lost 0 bases and the V segment lost 5 bases, leaving 2 bases of the junction unmatched. The CDR3 loop is CASSRQGGSYEQYF. CDR3 sequence (DNA): TGTGCCAGCAGTCGACAGGGGGGCTCCTACGAGCAGTACTTC.

This chain joins TRBV3-1 (or the pseudogene TRBV3-2) and TRBJ2-6, with 7 bases identical to TRBD1. The trim removed 2 bases at V and 0 bases at J, leaving 10 bases unmatched. The CDR3 length is 19 residues. The germline V gene has CDR1 LGHDT and CDR2 YNNKEL (reference sequence). CDR3 in amino acids: CASSQKAGTASSGANVLTF. Written as DNA, the CDR3 is TGTGCCAGCAGCCAAAAGGCCGGGACAGCCAGCTCTGGGGCCAACGTCCTGACTTTC.

The CDR3 DNA reads TGTGCCAGCCGCGGGGGGGCCACGGGGAGGGGTGAGCAGTTCTTC. This translates into CASRGGATGRGEQFF. The chain links TRBV5-8 to TRBJ2-1, with 9 bases matching TRBD2. Germline values: CDR1 SGHTS, CDR2 YDEGEE. V gave up 7 bases and J gave up 9 bases; unmatched junction bases: 14. The CDR3 loop spans 15 amino acids. Full variable domain (outside the CDR3, taken from reference TRBV5-8 and TRBJ2-1): EAGVTQSPTHLIKTRGQQATLRCSPISGHTSVYWYQQALGLGLQFLLWYDEGEERNRGNFPPRFSGRQFPNYSSELNVNALELEDSALYLCASRGGATGRGEQFFGPGTRLTVL.

The chain combines TRBV25-1 with TRBJ2-5, with TRBD1 as a possible D gene (5 bases). The CDR3 has 14 residues. The V gene lost 5 bases and the J gene lost 1 base, with 11 bases spanning the gap. Germline CDR1 is MGHDK and CDR2 is SYGVNS. The CDR3 sequence is CASSKPGPQETQYF. In DNA, the CDR3 is TGTGCCAGCAGTAAGCCAGGGCCCCAAGAGACCCAGTACTTC. Full variable domain (remainder filled in from reference TRBV25-1 and TRBJ2-5): EADIYQTPRYLVIGTGKKITLECSQTMGHDKMYWYQQDPGMELHLIHYSYGVNSTEKGDLSSESTVSRIRTEHFPLTLESARPSHTSQYLCASSKPGPQETQYFGPGTRLLVL.

This CDR3 is CASSYGRVGVTEAFF. The DNA for the CDR3 is TGTGCCAGCAGTTACGGCAGGGTTGGAGTCACTGAAGCTTTCTTT. The chain has TRBV6-5 and TRBJ1-1; possibly TRBD1 for D (5 bases). CDR1 and CDR2 (germline): MNHEY, SVGAGI. The CDR3 runs 15 residues. Trimming cost V 2 bases and J 4 bases, with 14 bases left between them.

CDR3 sequence: CASSESMGGGEQYF. Here the CDR3 DNA reads TGCGCCAGCAGTGAGTCGATGGGGGGTGGCGAGCAGTACTTC. V usage is TRBV10-1 and J usage is TRBJ2-7; D may be TRBD2 (6 bases). The CDR3 totals 14 residues. Germline V gene data show CDR1 as WNHNN and CDR2 as SYGVQD (reference sequence). The ends were cut back, 0 bases at V and 6 bases at J, with 12 bases in the middle.

This clone was found once. The sample has other DNA sequences that encode this CDR3 too. The CDR3 loop reads CASSYLANYGYTF. The CDR3 nucleotides read TGTGCCAGCAGTTATCTGGCTAACTATGGCTACACCTTC. The chain carries TRBV6-5 and TRBJ1-2; no reliable D call. Germline V lookup: CDR1 MNHEY, CDR2 SVGAGI. V gave up 3 bases and J gave up 0 bases, with 5 bases separating them. This CDR3 region has 13 residues.

The chain is built from TRBV6-4 and TRBJ2-2; D is perhaps TRBD2 (5 bases). V was clipped by 7 bases and J by 1 base, with 13 bases between them. Germline assignment: CDR1 MRHNA and CDR2 SNTAGT. This CDR3 region has 15 residues. In DNA, the CDR3 is TGTGCCAGCACCGCGGGCAGCCGGAACACCGGGGAGCTGTTTTTT. Protein: CASTAGSRNTGELFF.